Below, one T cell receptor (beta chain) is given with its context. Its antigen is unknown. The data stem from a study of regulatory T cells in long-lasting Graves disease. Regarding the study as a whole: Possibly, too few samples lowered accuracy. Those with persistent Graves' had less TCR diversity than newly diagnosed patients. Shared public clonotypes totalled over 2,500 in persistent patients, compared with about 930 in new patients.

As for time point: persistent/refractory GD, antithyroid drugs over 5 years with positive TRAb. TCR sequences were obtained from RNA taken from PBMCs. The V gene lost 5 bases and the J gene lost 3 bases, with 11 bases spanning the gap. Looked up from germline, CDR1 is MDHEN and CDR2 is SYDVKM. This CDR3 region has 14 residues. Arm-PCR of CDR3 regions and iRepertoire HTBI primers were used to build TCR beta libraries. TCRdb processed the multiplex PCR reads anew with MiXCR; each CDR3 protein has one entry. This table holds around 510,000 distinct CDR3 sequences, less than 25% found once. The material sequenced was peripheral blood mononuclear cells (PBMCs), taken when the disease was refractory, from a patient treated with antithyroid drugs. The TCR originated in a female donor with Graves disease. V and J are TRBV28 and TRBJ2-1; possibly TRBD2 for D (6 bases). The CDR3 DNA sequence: TGTGCCAGCAGTCCGGTAGCGGACTACAATGAGCAGTTCTTC. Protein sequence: CASSPVADYNEQFF.